Included here is one T cell receptor beta chain sequence, with context. Its matching antigen is unknown. These data belong to a study of beta chain features in type 1 diabetes. The entirety of the isolated RNA underwent reverse transcription, so expressed TCRB transcripts were sequenced. Profiling relied on immunoSEQ multiplex PCR, and the TCRdb table lists in-frame clones only, not all of them. The top ten hold 0.06% to 0.07% of the sample, which has just over 450,000 clones, 30% seen once. It was via CD45RO/CCR7/CD25/CD127/CD95/CD27 that CD4+ naive, central memory, regulatory and stem cell-like memory cells were sorted. Overall study results and limits: TCRB rearrangement may or may not be influenced by HLA type; here this remained unresolved.

V lost 10 bases, J lost 0 bases, and 7 bases lay in between. The CDR3 consists of 13 residues. Germline V gives CDR1 SGHDN, CDR2 FVKESK. Input material: naive CD4+ T cells from blood. This sequence was found in a man between 18 and 35 years old in good health. The V gene is TRBV14, the J gene TRBJ2-6, with D perhaps matching TRBD2 (5 bases). Here the CDR3 reads CATRDSGANVLTF. CDR3 sequence (DNA): TGTGCCACCCGGGACTCTGGGGCCAACGTCCTGACTTTC.